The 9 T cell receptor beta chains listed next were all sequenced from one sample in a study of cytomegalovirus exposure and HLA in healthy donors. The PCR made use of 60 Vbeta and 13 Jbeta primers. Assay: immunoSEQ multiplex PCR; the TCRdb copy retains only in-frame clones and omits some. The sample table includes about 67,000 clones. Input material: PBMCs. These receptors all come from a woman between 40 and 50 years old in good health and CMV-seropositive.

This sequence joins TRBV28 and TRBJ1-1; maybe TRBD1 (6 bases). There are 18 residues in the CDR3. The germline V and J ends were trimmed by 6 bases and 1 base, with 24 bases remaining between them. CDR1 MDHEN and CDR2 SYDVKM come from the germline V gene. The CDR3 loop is CASSLVGAGELGNTEAFF. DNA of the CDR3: TGTGCCAGCAGCCTAGTCGGGGCAGGGGAATTGGGGAACACTGAAGCTTTCTTT.

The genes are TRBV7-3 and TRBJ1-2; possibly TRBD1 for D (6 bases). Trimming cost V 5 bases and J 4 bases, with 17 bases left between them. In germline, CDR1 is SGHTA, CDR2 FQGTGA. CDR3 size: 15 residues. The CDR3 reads CASSPGTPNIYGYTF. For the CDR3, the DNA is TGTGCCAGCAGCCCCGGGACACCAAATATCTATGGCTACACCTTC.

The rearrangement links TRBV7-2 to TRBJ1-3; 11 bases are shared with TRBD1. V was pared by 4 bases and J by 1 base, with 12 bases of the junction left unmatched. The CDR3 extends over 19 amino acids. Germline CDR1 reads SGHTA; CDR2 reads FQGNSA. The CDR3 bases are TGTGCCAGCAGCTACACCGGGACAGGGGGGCCCACTTCTGGAAACACCATATATTTT. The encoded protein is CASSYTGTGGPTSGNTIYF.

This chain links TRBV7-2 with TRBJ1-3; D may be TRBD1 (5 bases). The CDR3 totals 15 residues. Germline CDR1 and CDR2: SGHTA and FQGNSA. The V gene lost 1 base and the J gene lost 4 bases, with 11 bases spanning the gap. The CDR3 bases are TGTGCCAGCAGCTTAGAATCGGGGGAGGGAAACACCATATATTTT. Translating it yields CASSLESGEGNTIYF.

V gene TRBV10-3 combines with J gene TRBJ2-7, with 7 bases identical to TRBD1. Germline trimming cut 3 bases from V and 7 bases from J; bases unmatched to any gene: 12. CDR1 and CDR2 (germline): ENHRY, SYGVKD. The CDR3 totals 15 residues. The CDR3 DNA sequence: TGTGCCATCAGTGAAACCAACAGGGGTTTTGGAGAGCAGTACTTC. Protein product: CAISETNRGFGEQYF.

The CDR3 DNA reads as TGTGCCAGCAGCTTAGGATTGAGCGGGGGGGGAGATACGCAGTATTTT. Translation: CASSLGLSGGGDTQYF. The chain has TRBV7-2 and TRBJ2-3, with TRBD2 identical over 10 bases. The J segment lost 5 bases and the V segment lost 1 base, leaving 6 bases of the junction unmatched. The CDR3 contains 16 residues. From germline, CDR1 is SGHTA and CDR2 FQGNSA. Combining the CDR3 with reference TRBV7-2 and TRBJ2-3 gives the whole variable domain GAGVSQSPSNKVTEKGKDVELRCDPISGHTALYWYRQSLGQGLEFLIYFQGNSAPDKSGLPSDRFSAERTGGSVSTLTIQRTQQEDSAVYLCASSLGLSGGGDTQYFGPGTRLTVL.

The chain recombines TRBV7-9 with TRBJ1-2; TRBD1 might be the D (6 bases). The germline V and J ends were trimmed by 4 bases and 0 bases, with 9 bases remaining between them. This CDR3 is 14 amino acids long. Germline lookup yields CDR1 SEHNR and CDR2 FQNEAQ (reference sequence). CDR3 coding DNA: TGTGCCAGCAGCTCAAGACAGGCTAACTATGGCTACACCTTC. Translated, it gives CASSSRQANYGYTF.

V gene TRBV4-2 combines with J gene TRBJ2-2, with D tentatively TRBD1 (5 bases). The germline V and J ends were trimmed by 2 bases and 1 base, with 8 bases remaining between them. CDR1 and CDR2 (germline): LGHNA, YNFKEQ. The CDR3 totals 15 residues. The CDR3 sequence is CASSQRQMNTGELFF. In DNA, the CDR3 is TGTGCCAGCAGCCAAAGACAGATGAACACCGGGGAGCTGTTTTTT.

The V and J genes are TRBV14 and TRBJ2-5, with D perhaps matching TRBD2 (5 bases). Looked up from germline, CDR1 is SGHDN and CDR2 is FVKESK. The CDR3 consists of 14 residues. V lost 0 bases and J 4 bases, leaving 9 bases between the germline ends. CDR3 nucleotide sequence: TGTGCCAGCAGCCAAGATCGAGGGAGAGAGACCCAGTACTTC. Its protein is CASSQDRGRETQYF.